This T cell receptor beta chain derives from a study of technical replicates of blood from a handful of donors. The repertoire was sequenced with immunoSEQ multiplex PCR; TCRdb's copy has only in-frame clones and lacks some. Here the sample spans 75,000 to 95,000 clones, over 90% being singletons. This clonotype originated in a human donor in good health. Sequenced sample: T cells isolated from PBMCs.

The chain's CDR3 is CASHGPTGATSYEQYF. CDR3 DNA sequence: TGCGCCAGCCACGGGCCCACAGGGGCTACCTCCTACGAGCAGTACTTC. The rearrangement uses TRBV23-1 and TRBJ2-7; 7 bases map to TRBD1. TRBV23-1 is filed as an ORF, its function uncertain. The CDR3 is 16 residues long. Trimming removed 8 bases from V and 0 bases from J; junction bases left unmatched: 13.